This T cell receptor (beta chain) was retrieved from a study of blood T cell repertoires in COVID-19. Study-level background: The origin of the acute and convalescent COVID-19 samples was the United States, Italy and Spain. PBMCs, B-cell-depleted T cells, or T cells were the source of the cDNA or gDNA that made up the material.

This clone occurred once. The germline CDR1 and CDR2 sequences are SGHRS and YFSETQ. The CDR3 is 16 residues long. V lost 4 bases, J lost 6 bases, and 19 bases lay in between. Original analysis: Nucleated cell number was recorded as an estimate derived from reference gene primer amplification. Here immunoSEQ multiplex PCR was the method, and the copy in TCRdb shows in-frame clones only, minus some. Clonal size and the V and J genes are those of that table, whereas D and trimming came from the DNA. The sample carries more than 200,000 clones, about 84% recorded once. This receptor was obtained from an elderly woman with acute or convalescent COVID-19. Sequenced material: peripheral blood. The chain couples TRBV5-1 to TRBJ2-2; D may be TRBD2 (7 bases). The CDR3 is CASSQSGEGYAGELFF. CDR3 DNA sequence: TGCGCCAGCAGCCAATCAGGGGAGGGATATGCCGGGGAGCTGTTTTTT. Full variable domain (rest looked up from reference TRBV5-1 and TRBJ2-2): KAGVTQTPRYLIKTRGQQVTLSCSPISGHRSVSWYQQTPGQGLQFLFEYFSETQRNKGNFPGRFSGRQFSNSRSEMNVSTLELGDSALYLCASSQSGEGYAGELFFGEGSRLTVL.